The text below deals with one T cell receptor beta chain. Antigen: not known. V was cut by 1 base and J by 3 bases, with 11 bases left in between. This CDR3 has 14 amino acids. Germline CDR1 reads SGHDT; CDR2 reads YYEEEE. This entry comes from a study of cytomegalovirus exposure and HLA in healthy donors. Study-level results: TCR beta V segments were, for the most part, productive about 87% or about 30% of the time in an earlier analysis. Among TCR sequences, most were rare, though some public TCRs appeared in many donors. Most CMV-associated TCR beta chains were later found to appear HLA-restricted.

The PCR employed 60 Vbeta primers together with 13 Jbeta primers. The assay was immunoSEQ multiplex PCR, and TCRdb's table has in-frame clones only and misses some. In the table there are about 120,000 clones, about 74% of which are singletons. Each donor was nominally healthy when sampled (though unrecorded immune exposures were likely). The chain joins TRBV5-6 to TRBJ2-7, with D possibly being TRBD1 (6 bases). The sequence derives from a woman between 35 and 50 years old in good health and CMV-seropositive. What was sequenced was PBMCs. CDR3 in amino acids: CASSLPGESYEQYF. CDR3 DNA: TGTGCCAGCAGCTTGCCAGGGGAAAGCTACGAGCAGTACTTC.